Each of the 13 T cell receptor beta chains below was sequenced from the same sample in a study of blood T cell repertoires in COVID-19. Sequencing was performed with immunoSEQ multiplex PCR; in TCRdb, only in-frame clones are kept and a portion is missing. The repertoire holds about 67,000 clones, with 80% to 90% as singletons. Sequenced input: peripheral blood. Receptors were obtained from a man in his fifties with active COVID-19.

The gene calls are TRBV7-2 and TRBJ2-7, with D possibly matching TRBD2 (5 bases). This CDR3 region has 18 residues. Looked up from germline, CDR1 is SGHTA and CDR2 is FQGNSA. Trimming removed 1 base at V and 0 bases at J, with 19 bases between. The CDR3 bases are TGTGCCAGCAGCTTAGGGTTGGAGCGCCTAGCCCTCTCCTACGAGCAGTACTTC. It translates to CASSLGLERLALSYEQYF.

This clone was seen more than once but under ten times. V usage is TRBV6-5 and J usage is TRBJ2-1; 8 nucleotides match TRBD1. The CDR3 is 13 residues long. V lost 10 bases to trimming and J lost 2 bases; unmatched junction nucleotides: 4. Germline CDR1 MNHEY, CDR2 SVGAGI. The CDR3 sequence: CATTGGAYNEQFF. CDR3 bases: TGTGCCACCACAGGGGGAGCCTACAATGAGCAGTTCTTC.

The rearrangement uses TRBV19 and TRBJ2-3; TRBD2 might be the D (7 bases). The V gene's germline CDR1 is LNHDA and CDR2 SQIVND (reference sequence). V dropped 3 bases and J dropped 5 bases, with 12 bases sitting between them. This CDR3 contains 14 residues. The CDR3 loop is CASSIWGGRDTQYF. DNA of the CDR3: TGTGCCAGTAGTATCTGGGGGGGCAGAGATACGCAGTATTTT.

The chain employs TRBV7-9 and TRBJ2-3; the match to TRBD2 covers 7 bases. Germline V gene lookup returns CDR1 SEHNR and CDR2 FQNEAQ (reference sequence). V was clipped by 7 bases and J by 5 bases; unmatched bases: 24. The CDR3 extends over 19 amino acids. The CDR3 DNA sequence: TGTGCCAGCAAACCGGCCTCGGGAGGTACGGGAGGTCAGAGAGATACGCAGTATTTT. Protein: CASKPASGGTGGQRDTQYF.

V usage is TRBV29-1 and J usage is TRBJ2-2, with 7 bases lining up with TRBD2. From germline, CDR1 is SQVTM and CDR2 ANQGSEA. The CDR3 loop spans 12 amino acids. V shed 6 bases and J 6 bases; nucleotides not matched to a gene: 4. CDR3 in DNA: TGCAGCGTCCCGGGAGGATCCGGGGAGCTGTTTTTT. This codes for CSVPGGSGELFF.

The rearrangement joins TRBV6-5 to TRBJ2-7; 13 bases match TRBD2. V gave up 4 bases and J gave up 3 bases; unmatched junction bases: 3. The CDR3 consists of 15 residues. Germline V gives CDR1 MNHEY, CDR2 SVGAGI. CDR3 nucleotide sequence: TGTGCCAGCAGTTGGGGACTAGCGGGGAACTACGAGCAGTACTTC. Translation: CASSWGLAGNYEQYF.

This clone was recorded once. V is TRBV5-6 and J is TRBJ2-3; TRBD1 agrees at 11 bases. The CDR3 is 18 residues long. CDR1 and CDR2 (germline): SGHDT, YYEEEE. V gave up 4 bases and J gave up 2 bases; unmatched junction bases: 12. The CDR3 loop is CASSRGLRDRGNTDTQYF. The DNA for the CDR3 is TGTGCCAGCAGCCGAGGCTTACGGGACAGGGGGAACACAGATACGCAGTATTTT.

V and J are TRBV5-1 and TRBJ2-5; D is perhaps TRBD2 (6 bases). The CDR3 spans 15 residues. The V gene lost 1 base and the J gene lost 5 bases, with 15 bases spanning the gap. Germline loops: CDR1 SGHRS, CDR2 YFSETQ. CDR3 residues: CASSLNAGGDETQYF. The DNA of the CDR3 is TGCGCCAGCAGCTTGAATGCCGGGGGAGACGAGACCCAGTACTTC.

The rearrangement links TRBV5-4 to TRBJ2-3; a weak D match, TRBD1 (5 bases). V lost 6 bases and J lost 1, with 12 bases in between. CDR1 is SGHNT, CDR2 YYREEE, per germline (reference sequence). There are 14 residues in the CDR3. CDR3 bases: TGTGCCAGCAAATTAGGGGCCGGCACAGATACGCAGTATTTT. The encoded protein is CASKLGAGTDTQYF.

The V call is TRBV7-2, the J call TRBJ1-2, with 12 bases aligning to TRBD1. Germline V gene lookup returns CDR1 SGHTA and CDR2 FQGNSA. The V segment lost 3 bases and the J segment 4 bases; nucleotides outside the gene matches: 3. The CDR3 totals 15 residues. The chain's CDR3 is CASSLGQGAVYGYTF. In DNA form, the CDR3 reads TGTGCCAGCAGCTTGGGACAGGGGGCAGTCTATGGCTACACCTTC.

The rearrangement uses TRBV19 and TRBJ2-2; 8 bases line up with TRBD1. Unmatched junction bases numbered 14, after V lost 7 bases and J lost 4 bases. This CDR3 is built from 17 residues. Germline CDR1 and CDR2: LNHDA and SQIVND (reference sequence). CDR3 region: CASTLGTGQAFTGELFF. The CDR3 nucleotides read TGTGCCAGTACCCTTGGCACGGGACAGGCTTTCACCGGGGAGCTGTTTTTT. The full variable domain, in which reference TRBV19 and TRBJ2-2 provide the parts outside the CDR3, is DGGITQSPKYLFRKEGQNVTLSCEQNLNHDAMYWYRQDPGQGLRLIYYSQIVNDFQKGDIAEGYSVSREKKESFPLTVTSAQKNPTAFYLCASTLGTGQAFTGELFFGEGSRLTVL.

The chain has TRBV5-1 and TRBJ2-7; 7 bases match TRBD1. CDR1 SGHRS and CDR2 YFSETQ come from the germline V gene. The CDR3 covers 14 residues. The V gene end was trimmed by 2 bases and the J gene end by 2 bases; junction bases not matched to a gene: 4. The CDR3 region has the DNA TGCGCCAGCAGCTTTGTGGGACAGACCTACGAGCAGTACTTC. The encoded protein is CASSFVGQTYEQYF. The full variable domain, rest sourced from reference TRBV5-1 and TRBJ2-7, is KAGVTQTPRYLIKTRGQQVTLSCSPISGHRSVSWYQQTPGQGLQFLFEYFSETQRNKGNFPGRFSGRQFSNSRSEMNVSTLELGDSALYLCASSFVGQTYEQYFGPGTRLTVT.

The chain has TRBV9 and TRBJ2-1, with D possibly being TRBD2 (6 bases). The V end was cut by 4 bases, the J end by 9 bases, with 17 bases between. Germline V lookup: CDR1 SGDLS, CDR2 YYNGEE. This CDR3 region has 14 residues. CDR3 in amino acids: CASSPLTTGGEQFF. The CDR3 DNA follows: TGTGCCAGCAGCCCACTGACAACCGGGGGTGAGCAGTTCTTC.